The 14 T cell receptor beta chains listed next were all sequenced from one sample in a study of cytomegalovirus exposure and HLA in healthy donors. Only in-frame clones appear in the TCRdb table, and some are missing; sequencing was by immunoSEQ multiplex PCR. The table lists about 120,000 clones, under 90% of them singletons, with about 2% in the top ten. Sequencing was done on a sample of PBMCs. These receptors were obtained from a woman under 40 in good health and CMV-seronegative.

The CDR3 DNA reads TGTGCCTGGAGTGAACAAAGCTCTGGAAACACCATATATTTT. This sequence encodes CAWSEQSSGNTIYF. V usage is TRBV30 and J usage is TRBJ1-3; D is unclear. This CDR3 is 14 amino acids long. Germline V CDR1 and CDR2: GTSNPN, SVGIG (reference sequence). The ends were cut back, 1 base at V and 0 bases at J, with 7 bases in the middle.

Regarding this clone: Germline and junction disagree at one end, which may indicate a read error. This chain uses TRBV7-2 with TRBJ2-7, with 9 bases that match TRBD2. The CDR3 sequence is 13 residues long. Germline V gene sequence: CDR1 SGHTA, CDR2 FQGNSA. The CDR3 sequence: CASNLLAGYEQYF. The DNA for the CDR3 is TGTGCCAGCAACTTACTAGCGGGCTACGAGCAGTACTTC. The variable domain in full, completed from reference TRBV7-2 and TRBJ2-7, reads GAGVSQSPSNKVTEKGKDVELRCDPISGHTALYWYRQSLGQGLEFLIYFQGNSAPDKSGLPSDRFSAERTGGSVSTLTIQRTQQEDSAVYLCASNLLAGYEQYFGPGTRLTVT.

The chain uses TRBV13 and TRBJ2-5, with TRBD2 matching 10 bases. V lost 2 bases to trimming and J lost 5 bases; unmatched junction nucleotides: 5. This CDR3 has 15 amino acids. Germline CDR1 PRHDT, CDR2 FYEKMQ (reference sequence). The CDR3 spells CASSLQRGGVETQYF. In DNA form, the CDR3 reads TGTGCCAGCAGCTTACAGCGGGGGGGTGTGGAGACCCAGTACTTC.

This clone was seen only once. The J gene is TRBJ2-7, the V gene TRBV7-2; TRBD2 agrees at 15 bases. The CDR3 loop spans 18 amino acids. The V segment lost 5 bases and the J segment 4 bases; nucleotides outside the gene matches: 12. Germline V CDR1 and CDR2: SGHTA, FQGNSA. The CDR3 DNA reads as TGTGCCAGCAGCCCGGGGACTAGCGGGGGGTCCGTCCAGTACGAGCAGTACTTC. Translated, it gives CASSPGTSGGSVQYEQYF.

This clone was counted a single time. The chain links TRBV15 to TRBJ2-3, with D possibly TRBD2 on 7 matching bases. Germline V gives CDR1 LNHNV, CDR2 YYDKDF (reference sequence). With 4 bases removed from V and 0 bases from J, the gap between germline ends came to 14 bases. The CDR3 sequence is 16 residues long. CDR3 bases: TGTGCCACCAGCACCGGGGGGCAGGCTAGCACAGATACGCAGTATTTT. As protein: CATSTGGQASTDTQYF.

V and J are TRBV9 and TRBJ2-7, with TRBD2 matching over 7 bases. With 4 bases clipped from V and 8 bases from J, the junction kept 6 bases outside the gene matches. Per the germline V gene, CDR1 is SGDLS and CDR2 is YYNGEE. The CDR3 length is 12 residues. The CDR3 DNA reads TGTGCCAGCAGCAGGGAAGCGGGGAAGCAGTACTTC. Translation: CASSREAGKQYF.

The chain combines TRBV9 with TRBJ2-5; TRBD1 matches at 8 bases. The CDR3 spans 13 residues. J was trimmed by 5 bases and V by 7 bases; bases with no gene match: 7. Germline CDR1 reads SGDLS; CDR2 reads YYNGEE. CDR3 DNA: TGTGCCAGCGGACAGGGCGTAGGGGAGACCCAGTACTTC. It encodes CASGQGVGETQYF. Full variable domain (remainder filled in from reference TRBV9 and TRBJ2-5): DSGVTQTPKHLITATGQRVTLRCSPRSGDLSVYWYQQSLDQGLQFLIQYYNGEERAKGNILERFSAQQFPDLHSELNLSSLELGDSALYFCASGQGVGETQYFGPGTRLLVL.

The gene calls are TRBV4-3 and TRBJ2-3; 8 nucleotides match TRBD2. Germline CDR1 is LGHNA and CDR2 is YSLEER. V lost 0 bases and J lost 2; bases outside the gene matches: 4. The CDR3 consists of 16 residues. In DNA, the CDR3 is TGCGCCAGCAGCCAAGATACGGGGGGGGCCACAGATACGCAGTATTTT. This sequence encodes CASSQDTGGATDTQYF.

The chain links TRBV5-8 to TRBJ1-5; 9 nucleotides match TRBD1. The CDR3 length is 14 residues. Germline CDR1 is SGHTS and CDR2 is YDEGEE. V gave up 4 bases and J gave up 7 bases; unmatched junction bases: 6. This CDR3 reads CASSPRTGEQPQHF. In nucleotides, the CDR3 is TGTGCCAGCAGCCCCCGGACAGGGGAACAGCCCCAGCATTTT. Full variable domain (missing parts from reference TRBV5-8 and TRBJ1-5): EAGVTQSPTHLIKTRGQQATLRCSPISGHTSVYWYQQALGLGLQFLLWYDEGEERNRGNFPPRFSGRQFPNYSSELNVNALELEDSALYLCASSPRTGEQPQHFGDGTRLSIL.

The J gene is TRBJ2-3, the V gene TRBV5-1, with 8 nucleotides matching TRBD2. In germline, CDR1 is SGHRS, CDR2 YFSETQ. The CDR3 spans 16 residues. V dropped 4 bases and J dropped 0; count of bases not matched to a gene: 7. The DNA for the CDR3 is TGCGCCAGCAGCCCCTTGCGGGGGGCAAGCACAGATACGCAGTATTTT. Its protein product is CASSPLRGASTDTQYF. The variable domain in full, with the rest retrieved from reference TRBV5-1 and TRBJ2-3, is KAGVTQTPRYLIKTRGQQVTLSCSPISGHRSVSWYQQTPGQGLQFLFEYFSETQRNKGNFPGRFSGRQFSNSRSEMNVSTLELGDSALYLCASSPLRGASTDTQYFGPGTRLTVL.

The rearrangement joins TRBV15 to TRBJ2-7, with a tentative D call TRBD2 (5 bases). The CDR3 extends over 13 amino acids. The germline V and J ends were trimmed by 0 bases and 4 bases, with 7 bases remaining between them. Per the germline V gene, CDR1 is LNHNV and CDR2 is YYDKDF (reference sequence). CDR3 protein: CATSRDTGYEQYF. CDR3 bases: TGTGCCACCAGCAGAGATACGGGATACGAGCAGTACTTC.

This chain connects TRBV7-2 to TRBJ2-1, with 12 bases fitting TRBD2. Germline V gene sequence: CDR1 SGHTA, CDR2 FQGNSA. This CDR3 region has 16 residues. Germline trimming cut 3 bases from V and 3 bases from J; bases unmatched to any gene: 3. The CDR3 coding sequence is TGTGCCAGCAGCTTGACTAGCGGGGGCTTCTACAATGAGCAGTTCTTC. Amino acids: CASSLTSGGFYNEQFF.

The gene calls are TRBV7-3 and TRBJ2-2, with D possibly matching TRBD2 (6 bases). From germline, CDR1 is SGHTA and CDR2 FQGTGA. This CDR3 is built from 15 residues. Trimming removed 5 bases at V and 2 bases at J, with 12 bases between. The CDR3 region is CASSQSGPNTGELFF. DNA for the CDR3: TGTGCCAGCAGCCAAAGCGGGCCCAACACCGGGGAGCTGTTTTTT.

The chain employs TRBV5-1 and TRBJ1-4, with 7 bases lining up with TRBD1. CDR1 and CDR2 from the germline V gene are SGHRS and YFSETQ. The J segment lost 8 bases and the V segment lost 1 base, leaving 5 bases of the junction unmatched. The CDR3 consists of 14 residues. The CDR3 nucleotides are TGCGCCAGCAGCTTGACAGGGGATGGGGAAAAACTGTTTTTT. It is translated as CASSLTGDGEKLFF.